Listed here are 15 T cell receptor beta chains from one sample, sequenced in a study of cytomegalovirus exposure and HLA in healthy donors. Some clones are missing from TCRdb's copy, which holds only in-frame ones; the method was immunoSEQ multiplex PCR. The data contain about 98,000 clones, roughly 87% of them singletons. Sequencing was carried out using PBMCs. These receptors were collected from a young man in good health and CMV-seropositive.

DNA for the CDR3: TGTGCCAGCAGCTTTAACAGGGCCAATGAGCAGTTCTTC. Amino acid sequence: CASSFNRANEQFF. V gene TRBV7-8 combines with J gene TRBJ2-1, with a tentative D call TRBD1 (6 bases). This CDR3 region has 13 residues. With 3 bases removed from V and 6 bases from J, the gap between germline ends came to 9 bases. Germline CDR1 and CDR2: SGHVS and FQNEAQ.

A single count supports this clone. This rearrangement joins TRBV5-1 to TRBJ2-3, with 8 bases that match TRBD1. Germline values: CDR1 SGHRS, CDR2 YFSETQ. V dropped 2 bases and J dropped 6; count of bases not matched to a gene: 5. The CDR3 is 14 residues long. The CDR3 reads CASSLTSGGDTQYF. CDR3 nucleotides: TGCGCCAGCAGCTTAACATCAGGGGGCGATACGCAGTATTTT. Full variable domain (remainder filled in from reference TRBV5-1 and TRBJ2-3): KAGVTQTPRYLIKTRGQQVTLSCSPISGHRSVSWYQQTPGQGLQFLFEYFSETQRNKGNFPGRFSGRQFSNSRSEMNVSTLELGDSALYLCASSLTSGGDTQYFGPGTRLTVL.

CDR3 nucleotides: TGCGCCAGCAGCGAGACAGGGGTTCAGGGAGCCGGGGAGCTGTTTTTT. Amino acids: CASSETGVQGAGELFF. The rearrangement uses TRBV5-1 and TRBJ2-2, with TRBD1 matching 8 bases. This CDR3 comprises 16 residues. The germline V gene encodes CDR1 SGHRS and CDR2 YFSETQ. J gave up 6 bases and V 4 bases, and 11 bases lay outside the gene matches.

This chain connects TRBV11-3 to TRBJ2-2; tentative D call: TRBD2 (5 bases). The germline V and J ends were trimmed by 0 bases and 8 bases, with 10 bases remaining between them. CDR3 length: 14 residues. The germline CDR1 and CDR2 sequences are SGHNT and YENEEA. The chain's CDR3 is CASSLDRGEGELFF. CDR3 DNA sequence: TGTGCCAGCAGCTTAGATCGGGGAGAAGGGGAGCTGTTTTTT.

This clone was detected a few times. This chain links TRBV5-4 with TRBJ1-1; 8 nucleotides align to TRBD1. This CDR3 has 16 residues. CDR1 and CDR2 from the germline V gene are SGHNT and YYREEE (reference sequence). With V trimmed by 3 bases and J by 2 bases, 9 bases remained unmatched. The CDR3 DNA is TGTGCCAGCAGCTCCCGACAGGGGAGGTCAAACACTGAAGCTTTCTTT. Amino acid sequence: CASSSRQGRSNTEAFF.

This chain uses TRBV6-5 with TRBJ1-6; 10 nucleotides line up with TRBD1. V was clipped by 2 bases and J by 5 bases; unmatched bases: 3. The CDR3 contains 16 residues. Germline CDR1 and CDR2: MNHEY and SVGAGI. CDR3 coding DNA: TGTGCCAGCAGTTACGGGGGACAGGGGCATAATTCACCCCTCCACTTT. This encodes CASSYGGQGHNSPLHF.

V is TRBV28 and J is TRBJ2-2; possible D gene TRBD1, 6 bases. This CDR3 comprises 15 residues. Germline values: CDR1 MDHEN, CDR2 SYDVKM. V was clipped by 4 bases and J by 2 bases, with 11 bases between them. The CDR3: CASSSPGANTGELFF. The CDR3 DNA is TGTGCCAGCAGTTCCCCAGGGGCTAACACCGGGGAGCTGTTTTTT.

The rearrangement joins TRBV19 to TRBJ1-5; no clear D gene. This CDR3 is 13 amino acids long. The V end lost 3 bases, the J end lost 3 bases, and 6 bases lay between the germline ends. The V gene's germline CDR1 is LNHDA and CDR2 SQIVND (reference sequence). CDR3 DNA: TGTGCCAGTAGTATGTCAGACAATCAGCCCCAGCATTTT. Protein: CASSMSDNQPQHF. The whole variable domain, filled in from reference TRBV19 and TRBJ1-5, reads DGGITQSPKYLFRKEGQNVTLSCEQNLNHDAMYWYRQDPGQGLRLIYYSQIVNDFQKGDIAEGYSVSREKKESFPLTVTSAQKNPTAFYLCASSMSDNQPQHFGDGTRLSIL.

This chain connects TRBV7-2 to TRBJ2-5; D is perhaps TRBD2 (6 bases). V dropped 5 bases and J dropped 1 base, with 8 bases sitting between them. Germline V CDR1 and CDR2: SGHTA, FQGNSA. The CDR3 has 13 amino acids. This chain's CDR3 is CASSRGTQETQYF. CDR3 coding DNA: TGTGCCAGCAGCCGCGGGACCCAAGAGACCCAGTACTTC.

The chain is built from TRBV28 and TRBJ1-1; a weak D match, TRBD1 (6 bases). The CDR3 has 13 amino acids. The germline V gene encodes CDR1 MDHEN and CDR2 SYDVKM. V dropped 8 bases and J dropped 1 base, with 11 bases sitting between them. The CDR3 region is CASSRGRNTEAFF. In DNA form, the CDR3 reads TGTGCCAGCTCAAGGGGGAGGAACACTGAAGCTTTCTTT. The variable domain in full, completed from reference TRBV28 and TRBJ1-1, reads DVKVTQSSRYLVKRTGEKVFLECVQDMDHENMFWYRQDPGLGLRLIYFSYDVKMKEKGDIPEGYSVSREKKERFSLILESASTNQTSMYLCASSRGRNTEAFFGQGTRLTVV.

The rearrangement joins TRBV18 to TRBJ2-3, with TRBD2 matching over 8 bases. Germline-derived CDR1 and CDR2 are KGHSH and LQKENI. CDR3 length equals 16 residues. The J segment lost 1 base and the V segment lost 0 bases, leaving 3 bases of the junction unmatched. CDR3 DNA sequence: TGTGCCAGCTCACCACCCATGCGGGGGGGCACAGATACGCAGTATTTT. This codes for CASSPPMRGGTDTQYF.

The chain has TRBV5-1 and TRBJ2-3; 8 bases map to TRBD2. The junction had 8 bases not matched to a gene; V was cut back by 4 bases and J by 7 bases. Germline V gives CDR1 SGHRS, CDR2 YFSETQ. The CDR3 extends over 14 amino acids. CDR3: CASSPGGASNTQYF. The CDR3 DNA reads as TGCGCCAGCAGCCCCGGGGGGGCCTCGAATACGCAGTATTTT.

This chain links TRBV5-6 with TRBJ1-5, with 10 bases fitting TRBD1. This CDR3 has 17 amino acids. Germline lookup yields CDR1 SGHDT and CDR2 YYEEEE. With V trimmed by 0 bases and J by 0 bases, 3 bases remained unmatched. CDR3 loop: CASSLGQGAHSNQPQHF. The CDR3 DNA follows: TGTGCCAGCAGCTTGGGACAGGGGGCGCATAGCAATCAGCCCCAGCATTTT.

The CDR3 bases are TGTGCCAGCAGTTCCTCCCTTTTCCCTACCGGGGAGCTGTTTTTT. Translating it yields CASSSSLFPTGELFF. V and J are TRBV27 and TRBJ2-2; D gene unclear. Looked up from germline, CDR1 is MNHEY and CDR2 is SMNVEV (reference sequence). V lost 4 bases to trimming and J lost 5 bases, with 14 bases between them. The CDR3 spans 15 residues.

V gene TRBV6-5 combines with J gene TRBJ2-7; D uncertain. The length of the CDR3 is 11 residues. The ends were cut back, 5 bases at V and 2 bases at J, with 4 bases in the middle. Looked up from germline, CDR1 is MNHEY and CDR2 is SVGAGI. The CDR3 DNA reads TGTGCCAGCAGTCTAACCTACGAGCAGTACTTC. Its translation is CASSLTYEQYF.